The TCR beta chain described here comes from a study of T cell responses to AZD1222 COVID-19 vaccine. With respect to this clone: The antigen remains unidentified.

Study-wide points: Close to half of all spike-specific TCRs reportedly target regions of the variants that are unmutated. Donors were largely white British and mainly female; clonal diversity was possibly underestimated.

CDR3 length: 15 residues. Germline V gene data show CDR1 as LNHDA and CDR2 as SQIVND (reference sequence). V was cut by 0 bases and J by 1 base, with 7 bases left in between. Clones were read by immunoSEQ multiplex PCR, and TCRdb kept only the in-frame ones, dropping some. Of 150,000 or so clones in the sample, around four fifths were seen once. This chain uses TRBV19 with TRBJ1-5; unclear D gene. The source was peripheral blood, collected on day 0 of MenACWY control vaccination. The receptor's source is an adult in good health. The CDR3 DNA sequence: TGTGCCAGTAGTATAGAGGGTCGAAGCAATCAGCCCCAGCATTTT. It specifies CASSIEGRSNQPQHF.